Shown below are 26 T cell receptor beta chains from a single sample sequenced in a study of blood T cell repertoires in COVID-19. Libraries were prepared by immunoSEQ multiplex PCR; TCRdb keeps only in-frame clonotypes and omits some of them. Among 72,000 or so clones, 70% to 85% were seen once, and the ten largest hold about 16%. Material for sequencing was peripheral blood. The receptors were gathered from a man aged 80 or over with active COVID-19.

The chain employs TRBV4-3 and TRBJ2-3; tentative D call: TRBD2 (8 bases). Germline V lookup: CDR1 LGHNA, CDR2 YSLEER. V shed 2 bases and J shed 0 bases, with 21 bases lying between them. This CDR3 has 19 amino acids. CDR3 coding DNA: TGCGCCAGCAGCCAATCACAGGGGCGACTAGCGCATAGCACAGATACGCAGTATTTT. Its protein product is CASSQSQGRLAHSTDTQYF.

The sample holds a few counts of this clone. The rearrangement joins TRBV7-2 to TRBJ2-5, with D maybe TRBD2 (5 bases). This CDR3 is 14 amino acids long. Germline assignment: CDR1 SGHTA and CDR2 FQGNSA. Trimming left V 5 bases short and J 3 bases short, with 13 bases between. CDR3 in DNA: TGTGCCAGCAGCGTCGGCGGGCCGGAAGAGACCCAGTACTTC. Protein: CASSVGGPEETQYF.

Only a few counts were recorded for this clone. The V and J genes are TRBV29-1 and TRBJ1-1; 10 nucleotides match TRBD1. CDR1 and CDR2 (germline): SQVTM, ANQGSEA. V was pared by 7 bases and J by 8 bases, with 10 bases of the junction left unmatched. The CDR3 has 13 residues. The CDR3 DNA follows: TGCAGCGGAAGTCGGACAGGGGGGTTCGAAGCTTTCTTT. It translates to CSGSRTGGFEAFF.

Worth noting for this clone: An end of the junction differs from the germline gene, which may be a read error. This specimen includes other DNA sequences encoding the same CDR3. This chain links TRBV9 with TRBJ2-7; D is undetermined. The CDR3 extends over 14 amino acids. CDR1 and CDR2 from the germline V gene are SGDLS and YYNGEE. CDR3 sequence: CASSVGSSSYEQYF. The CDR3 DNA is TGTGCCAGCAGCGTAGGCTCGAGCTCCTACGAACAGTACTTC.

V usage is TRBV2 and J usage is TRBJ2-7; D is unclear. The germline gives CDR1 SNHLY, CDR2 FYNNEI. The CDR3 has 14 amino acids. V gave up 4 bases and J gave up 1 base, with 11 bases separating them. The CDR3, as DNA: TGTGCCAGCAGTGGCGAGGCTAGTTCCTACGAGCAGTACTTC. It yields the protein CASSGEASSYEQYF.

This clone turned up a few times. CDR3 nucleotides: TGTGCCAGCAGATGGACAGTCGGGACCTACGAGCAGTACTTC. This gives the protein CASRWTVGTYEQYF. The chain recombines TRBV7-2 with TRBJ2-7, with D perhaps TRBD1 (6 bases). This CDR3 has 14 residues. Germline V lookup: CDR1 SGHTA, CDR2 FQGNSA. V lost 6 bases and J 2 bases, leaving 14 bases between the germline ends.

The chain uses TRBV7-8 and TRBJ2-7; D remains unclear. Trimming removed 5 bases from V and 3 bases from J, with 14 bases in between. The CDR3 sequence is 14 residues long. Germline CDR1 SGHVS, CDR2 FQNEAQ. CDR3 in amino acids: CASSPRAIVYEQYF. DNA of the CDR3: TGTGCCAGCAGCCCCAGAGCGATCGTCTACGAGCAGTACTTC.

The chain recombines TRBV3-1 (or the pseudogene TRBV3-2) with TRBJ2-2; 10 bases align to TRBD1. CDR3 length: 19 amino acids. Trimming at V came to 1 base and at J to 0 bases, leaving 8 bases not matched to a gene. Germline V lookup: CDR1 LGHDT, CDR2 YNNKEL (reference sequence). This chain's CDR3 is CASSQGGTGVLSNTGELFF. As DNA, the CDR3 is TGTGCCAGCAGCCAAGGGGGGACAGGGGTCCTGTCGAACACCGGGGAGCTGTTTTTT.

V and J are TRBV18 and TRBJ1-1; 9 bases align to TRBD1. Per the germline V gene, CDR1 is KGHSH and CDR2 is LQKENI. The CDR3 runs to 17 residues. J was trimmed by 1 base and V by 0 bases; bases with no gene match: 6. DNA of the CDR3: TGTGCCAGCTCACCACCCGGGACAGGGTTCAGGAACACTGAAGCTTTCTTT. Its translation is CASSPPGTGFRNTEAFF.

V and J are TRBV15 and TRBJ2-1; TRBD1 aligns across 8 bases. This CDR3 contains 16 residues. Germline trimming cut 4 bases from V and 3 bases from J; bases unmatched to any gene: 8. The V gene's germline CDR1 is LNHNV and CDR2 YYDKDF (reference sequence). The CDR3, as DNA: TGTGCCACCAGCACAACGCAGGGGGCTTACTACAATGAGCAGTTCTTC. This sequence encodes CATSTTQGAYYNEQFF.

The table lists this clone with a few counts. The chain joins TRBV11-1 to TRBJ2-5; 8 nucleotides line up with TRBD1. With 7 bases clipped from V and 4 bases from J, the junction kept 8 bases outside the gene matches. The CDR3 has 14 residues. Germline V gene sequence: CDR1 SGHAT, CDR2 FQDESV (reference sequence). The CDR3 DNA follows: TGTGCCAGCAACAGAGGACAGGGCCGAGAGACCCAGTACTTC. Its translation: CASNRGQGRETQYF.

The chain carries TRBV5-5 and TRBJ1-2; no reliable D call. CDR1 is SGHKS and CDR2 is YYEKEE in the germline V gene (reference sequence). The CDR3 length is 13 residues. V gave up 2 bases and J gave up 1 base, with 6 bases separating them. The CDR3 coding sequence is TGTGCCAGCAGCTTCCAGGATAACTATGGCTACACCTTC. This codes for CASSFQDNYGYTF.

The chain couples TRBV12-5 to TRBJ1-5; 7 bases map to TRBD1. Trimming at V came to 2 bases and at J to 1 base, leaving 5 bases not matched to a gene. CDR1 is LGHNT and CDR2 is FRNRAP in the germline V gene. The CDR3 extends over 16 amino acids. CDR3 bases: TGTGCTAGTGGTTTGTTCGGGGGACAGAGCAATCAGCCCCAGCATTTT. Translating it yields CASGLFGGQSNQPQHF.

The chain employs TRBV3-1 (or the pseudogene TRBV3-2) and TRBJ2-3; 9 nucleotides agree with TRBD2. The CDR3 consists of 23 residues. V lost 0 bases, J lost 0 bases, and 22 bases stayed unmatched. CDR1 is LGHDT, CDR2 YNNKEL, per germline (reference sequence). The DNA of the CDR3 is TGTGCCAGCAGCCAAGATGCGTTTGGAGAGCGGGGGGCGCGAGAGGTGAGCACAGATACGCAGTATTTT. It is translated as CASSQDAFGERGAREVSTDTQYF.

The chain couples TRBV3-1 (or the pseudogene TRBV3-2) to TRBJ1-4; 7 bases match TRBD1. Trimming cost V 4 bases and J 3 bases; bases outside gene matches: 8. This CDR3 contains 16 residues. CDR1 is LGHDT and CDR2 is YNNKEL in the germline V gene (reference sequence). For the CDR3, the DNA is TGTGCCAGCAGCCTCCCCCCCCAGGGGGCTAATGAAAAACTGTTTTTT. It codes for CASSLPPQGANEKLFF.

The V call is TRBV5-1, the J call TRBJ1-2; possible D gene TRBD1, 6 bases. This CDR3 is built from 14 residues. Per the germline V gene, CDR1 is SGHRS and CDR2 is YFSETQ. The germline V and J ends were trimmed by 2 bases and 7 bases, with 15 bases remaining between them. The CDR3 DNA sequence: TGCGCCAGCAGCTTAACAGGGAATTCAGGTGGCTACACCTTC. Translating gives CASSLTGNSGGYTF.

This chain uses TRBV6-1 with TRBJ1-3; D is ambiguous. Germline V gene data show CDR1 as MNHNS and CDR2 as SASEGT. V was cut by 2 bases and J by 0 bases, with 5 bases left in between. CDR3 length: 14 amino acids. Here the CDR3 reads CASSENFSGNTIYF. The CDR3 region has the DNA TGTGCCAGCAGTGAAAACTTCTCTGGAAACACCATATATTTT.

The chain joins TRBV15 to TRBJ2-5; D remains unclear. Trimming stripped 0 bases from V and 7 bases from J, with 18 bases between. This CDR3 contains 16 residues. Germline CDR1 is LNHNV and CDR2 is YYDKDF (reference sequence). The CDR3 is CATSRESGQPVATQYF. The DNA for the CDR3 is TGTGCCACCAGCAGAGAATCTGGGCAGCCAGTGGCGACCCAGTACTTC.

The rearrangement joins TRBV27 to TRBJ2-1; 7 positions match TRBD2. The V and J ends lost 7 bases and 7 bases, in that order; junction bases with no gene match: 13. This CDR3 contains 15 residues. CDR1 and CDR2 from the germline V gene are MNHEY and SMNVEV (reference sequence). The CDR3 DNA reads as TGTGCCAGCATTCCTTTGGCGGGAGTAAAGAATGAGCAGTTCTTC. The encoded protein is CASIPLAGVKNEQFF.

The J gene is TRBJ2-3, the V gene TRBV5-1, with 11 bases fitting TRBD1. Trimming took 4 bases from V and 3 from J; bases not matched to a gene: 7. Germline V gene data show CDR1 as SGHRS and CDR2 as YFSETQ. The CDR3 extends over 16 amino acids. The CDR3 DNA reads TGCGCCAGCAGCGGCGGTGGACAGGGGGCAACAGATACGCAGTATTTT. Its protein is CASSGGGQGATDTQYF.

The CDR3: CASRVAGALEQYF. As DNA, the CDR3 is TGTGCCAGCAGAGTGGCGGGAGCGTTGGAGCAGTACTTC. The chain couples TRBV7-8 to TRBJ2-7; 7 nucleotides agree with TRBD2. The CDR3 length is 13 residues. Germline V gene sequence: CDR1 SGHVS, CDR2 FQNEAQ. V was clipped by 6 bases and J by 7 bases; unmatched bases: 9.

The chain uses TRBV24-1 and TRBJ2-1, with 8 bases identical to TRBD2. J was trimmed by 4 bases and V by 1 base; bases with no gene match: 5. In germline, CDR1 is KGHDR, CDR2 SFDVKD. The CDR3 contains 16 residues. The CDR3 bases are TGTGCCACCAGTGATTTATCCAGCGGGGGATACAATGAGCAGTTCTTC. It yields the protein CATSDLSSGGYNEQFF.

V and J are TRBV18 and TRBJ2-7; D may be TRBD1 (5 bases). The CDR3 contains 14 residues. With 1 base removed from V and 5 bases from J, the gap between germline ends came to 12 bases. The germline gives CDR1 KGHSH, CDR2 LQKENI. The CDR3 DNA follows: TGTGCCAGCTCACCACGGGCAGGGAATAACGAGCAGTACTTC. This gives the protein CASSPRAGNNEQYF.

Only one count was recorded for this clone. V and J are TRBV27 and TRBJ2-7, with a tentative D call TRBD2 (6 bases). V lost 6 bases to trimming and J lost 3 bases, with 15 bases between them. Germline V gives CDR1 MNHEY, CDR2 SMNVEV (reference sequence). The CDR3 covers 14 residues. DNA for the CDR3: TGTGCCAGCAGGAACGTCGGGCGGGGCTACGAGCAGTACTTC. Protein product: CASRNVGRGYEQYF.

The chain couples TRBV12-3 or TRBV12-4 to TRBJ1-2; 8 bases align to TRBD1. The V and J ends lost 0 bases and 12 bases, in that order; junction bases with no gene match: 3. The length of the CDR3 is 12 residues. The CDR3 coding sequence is TGTGCCAGCAGTTTAGCGCGGACAGGGAACACCTTC. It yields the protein CASSLARTGNTF.

The CDR3 here is CASSPGRETQYF. The CDR3 DNA reads as TGTGCCAGCTCACCTGGCCGAGAGACCCAGTACTTC. V gene TRBV18 combines with J gene TRBJ2-5, with D unclear. CDR3 length: 12 residues. The V end was cut by 3 bases, the J end by 4 bases, with 6 bases between. CDR1 and CDR2 from the germline V gene are KGHSH and LQKENI. Complete variable domain (other parts from reference TRBV18 and TRBJ2-5): NAGVMQNPRHLVRRRGQEARLRCSPMKGHSHVYWYRQLPEEGLKFMVYLQKENIIDESGMPKERFSAEFPKEGPSILRIQQVVRGDSAAYFCASSPGRETQYFGPGTRLLVL.